This T cell receptor (beta chain) is from a study of cytomegalovirus exposure and HLA in healthy donors. It was with 60 Vbeta and 13 Jbeta primers that the PCR ran. Clones were sequenced by immunoSEQ multiplex PCR, and TCRdb holds only the in-frame ones, with some missing. The repertoire holds nearly 110,000 clones, with around 69% as singletons. As concerns this clone: Its antigen is still unknown.

The germline V gene has CDR1 MNHNY and CDR2 SVGAGI (reference sequence). The CDR3 contains 15 residues. Trimming removed 4 bases from V and 0 bases from J; junction bases left unmatched: 4. Notes on the study in general: Among CMV-associated TCR beta chains, most appeared HLA-restricted in a later analysis.

The sequence was obtained from a man between 18 and 35 years old in good health and CMV-seronegative. Material for sequencing was PBMCs. V and J are TRBV6-6 and TRBJ2-7; 9 bases fit TRBD2. The DNA for the CDR3 is TGTGCCAGCAGTTCTCCGGGACTAGCCTCCTACGAGCAGTACTTC. Residues: CASSSPGLASYEQYF.